These T cell receptor beta chains were read from a single sample in a study of blood T cells in healthy people across ages. One entry per CDR3 protein results from TCRdb running MiXCR on the 5' RACE reads. The sample lists about 730,000 distinct CDR3 sequences, 35% to 45% seen once, with more than 20% in the top ten. The sample comprised blood. The source is an older woman in good health. Each CDR3 is given with its conserved first and last residue. The D gene is left open where the match is weak. Clone sizes are given selectively: once, few, many, or a class where the clone is expanded.

D	V	J	size	DNA	CDR3
TRBD2	TRBV20-1	TRBJ2-7	NA	TGCAGTGGGAGGAGCGGGGCAGACCCCTACGAGCAGTACTTC	CSGRSGADPYEQYF
NA	TRBV6-2/TRBV6-3	TRBJ2-4	NA	TGTGCCAGCAGTTACAGCGGAGGGGTAAAAAACACTCAGTACTTC	CASSYSGGVKNTQYF
TRBD1	TRBV27	TRBJ1-5	NA	TGTGCCAGCAGTTTATTCCCTGGACAGGGCAATCAGCCCCAGCATTTT	CASSLFPGQGNQPQHF
TRBD2	TRBV20-1	TRBJ2-1	NA	TGCAGTGCTAGAGGTAGCGGGAGCTCCTACAATGAGCAGTTCTTC	CSARGSGSSYNEQFF
NA	TRBV12-3/TRBV12-4	TRBJ1-1	many	TGTGCCAGCAGTTTTCCGAACACTGAAGCTTTCTTT	CASSFPNTEAFF
TRBD2	TRBV20-1	TRBJ2-4	NA	TGCAGTGCTAGGGGTAGCGGGAGCGACGAGCGGTACTTC	CSARGSGSDERYF
NA	TRBV6-6	TRBJ2-7	few	TGTGCCAGCAGTTACGGGGGGCAACTCTCCTACGAGCAGTACTTC	CASSYGGQLSYEQYF
NA	TRBV12-3/TRBV12-4	TRBJ2-5	NA	TGTGCCAGCAGTTTAACGGGAAACACCTACAATGAGCAGTACTTC	CASSLTGNTYNEQYF
NA	TRBV29-1	TRBJ1-1	NA	TGCAGCGTTTCGGCGAACACTGAAGCTTTCTTT	CSVSANTEAFF
NA	TRBV29-1	TRBJ2-1	NA	TGCAGCGTTCAGGGGGGGCTCGGTCACAATGAGCAGTTCTTC	CSVQGGLGHNEQFF
TRBD1	TRBV20-1	TRBJ1-1	NA	TGCAGTACTCCCCGCACAGGGGGCAGTAACACTGAAGCTTTCTTT	CSTPRTGGSNTEAFF
NA	TRBV5-1	TRBJ1-1	once	TGCGCCAGCAGCTTGCACGAAGGCACTGAAGCTTTCTTT	CASSLHEGTEAFF
TRBD2	TRBV6-2/TRBV6-3	TRBJ2-3	NA	TGTGCCAGCAGTTCACTAGCGGGGGGGCGGCTGAGCACAGATACGCAGTATTTT	CASSSLAGGRLSTDTQYF
NA	TRBV7-9	TRBJ2-1	NA	TGTGCCAGCAGCTTATCACTGTTGCAGATCTACAATGAGCAGTTCTTC	CASSLSLLQIYNEQFF
NA	TRBV20-1	TRBJ2-1	few	TGCAGTGCTACCGGACCACCGGGTGATGAGCAGTTCTTC	CSATGPPGDEQFF
TRBD2	TRBV7-2	TRBJ2-7	NA	TGTGCCAGCAGCTTATATAGTAGCGGGGGGCTAGCGGGAGCCTACGAGCAGTACTTC	CASSLYSSGGLAGAYEQYF
NA	TRBV13	TRBJ2-7	NA	TGTGCCAGCTCCCGGAGACATCAGTCCGAGCAGTACTTC	CASSRRHQSEQYF
NA	TRBV27	TRBJ2-5	NA	TGTGCCAGTGGGTGGGGGGTTGGGCAACAAGAGACCCAGTACTTC	CASGWGVGQQETQYF
NA	TRBV10-1	TRBJ2-3	few	TGCGCCAGCACCGCCGGACTGGGCAATACGCAGTATTTT	CASTAGLGNTQYF
TRBD2	TRBV6-2/TRBV6-3	TRBJ2-5	few	TGTGCCAGCAGTTATCAAGAAGCGGGGATGGGAGAGACCCAGTACTTC	CASSYQEAGMGETQYF
NA	TRBV4-2	TRBJ2-2	once	TGTGCCAGCAGCCATGTTTTTCCCACGAACACCGGGGAGCTGTTTTTT	CASSHVFPTNTGELFF
TRBD2	TRBV12-3/TRBV12-4	TRBJ2-4	once	TGTGCCAGCAGGAGCGGGGGGGCACGTAGTGAGCAGTACTTC	CASRSGGARSEQYF
NA	TRBV10-1	TRBJ2-5	NA	TGCGCCAGCAATGACCCGCAGTACCAAGAGACCCAGTACTTC	CASNDPQYQETQYF
NA	TRBV21-1	TRBJ2-5	NA	TGTGCCAGCAGCAAAGCGGGGCCAGGGGGAGAGACCCAGTACTTC	CASSKAGPGGETQYF
TRBD2	TRBV20-1	TRBJ2-3	few	TGCAGTGCTTCGGGACTAGCAGGGGCGAATACGCAGTATTTT	CSASGLAGANTQYF
NA	TRBV25-1	TRBJ1-5	once	TGTGCCAGCAGTGAATCGGGGAGAGAATATTCTAATCAGCCCCAGCATTTT	CASSESGREYSNQPQHF
NA	TRBV25-1	TRBJ2-5	NA	TGTGCCAGCAGTGAATATTGGAGCACGGATGAGCAGTACTTC	CASSEYWSTDEQYF
TRBD2	TRBV7-2	TRBJ2-5	NA	TGTGCCAGCAGCTTAACTAGCGGGGGTTGGGAGACCCAGTACTTC	CASSLTSGGWETQYF
NA	TRBV13	TRBJ1-1	NA	TGTGCCAGCAGCCTGCTTGGGACGCAGATTCAAGCTTTCTTT	CASSLLGTQIQAFF